This TCR beta chain was recorded in a study of T cells in Graves' hyperthyroidism and ophthalmopathy. Study-wide findings and caveats: Stable hyperthyroidism was separated from ophthalmopathy by a model based on 13 V-J features.

This clonotype showed up many times. Its antigen is not identified. The ends were cut back, 4 bases at V and 6 bases at J, with 7 bases in the middle. The CDR3 contains 11 residues. Germline loops: CDR1 SEHNR, CDR2 FQNEAQ (reference sequence). Researchers amplified the TCR beta CDR3 regions from RNA transcripts. A set of HTBI primers served as the primers for a first-round RT-PCR of the TCR CDR3. TCRdb itself ran the multiplex PCR reads through MiXCR, one entry per CDR3 protein. Among hundreds of thousands of distinct CDR3 sequences listed, 15% to 20% were seen once. The chain employs TRBV7-9 and TRBJ2-7; D is undetermined. Sequencing was performed on blood. The clonotype originates from a man between 40 and 49 years old with Graves' ophthalmopathy. The CDR3 nucleotides are TGTGCCAGCAGCTCCGGTTCCGAGCAGTACTTC. Its translation is CASSSGSEQYF. Filled out from reference TRBV7-9 and TRBJ2-7, the complete variable domain reads DTGVSQNPRHKITKRGQNVTFRCDPISEHNRLYWYRQTLGQGPEFLTYFQNEAQLEKSRLLSDRFSAERPKGSFSTLEIQRTEQGDSAMYLCASSSGSEQYFGPGTRLTVT.